The 14 T cell receptor beta chains in this list originate from one sample, sequenced in a study of blood T cells in healthy people across ages. Together with a sample-barcoded 5' primer, a J-beta primer mix was included in a second PCR lasting roughly 6 to 12 cycles. Via MiXCR, TCRdb re-called the 5' RACE reads, giving one row per CDR3 protein. The repertoire consists of hundreds of thousands of distinct CDR3 sequences, with under 70% occurring once and the leading ten covering around 37%. The specimen was blood. The receptor set was obtained from a man aged 60 to 69 in good health.

This clonotype has only a few counts. This rearrangement joins TRBV5-6 to TRBJ1-6; a possible D gene is TRBD1 (5 bases). CDR3 length: 15 amino acids. The V gene lost 4 bases and the J gene lost 9 bases, with 17 bases spanning the gap. Germline lookup yields CDR1 SGHDT and CDR2 YYEEEE. The CDR3 coding sequence is TGTGCCAGCAGCATCCCTGGGGAAAGGGGTTCACCCCTCCACTTT. Translating gives CASSIPGERGSPLHF.

This chain uses TRBV11-2 with TRBJ2-5; D is undetermined. The CDR3 runs to 13 residues. Germline assignment: CDR1 SGHAT and CDR2 FQNNGV. With 3 bases removed from V and 1 base from J, the gap between germline ends came to 6 bases. CDR3 DNA sequence: TGTGCCAGCAGCTTGTACTCCCAAGAGACCCAGTACTTC. Encoded protein: CASSLYSQETQYF.

The chain recombines TRBV2 with TRBJ2-1, with D unresolved. Trimming stripped 4 bases from V and 10 bases from J, with 11 bases between. CDR1 SNHLY and CDR2 FYNNEI come from the germline V gene. The CDR3 consists of 12 residues. In nucleotides, the CDR3 is TGTGCCAGCAGTGCTTCTAGGCAGGAGCAGTTCTTC. Translated, it gives CASSASRQEQFF. The entire variable domain, with the rest obtained from reference TRBV2 and TRBJ2-1, is as follows: EPEVTQTPSHQVTQMGQEVILRCVPISNHLYFYWYRQILGQKVEFLVSFYNNEISEKSEIFDDQFSVERPDGSNFTLKIRSTKLEDSAMYFCASSASRQEQFFGPGTRLTVL.

About this clonotype: One junction end does not reproduce the germline sequence, and a read error may be involved. This chain connects TRBV24-1 to TRBJ2-1; perhaps TRBD1 as D (8 bases). The CDR3 is 16 amino acids. Per germline, CDR1 KGHDR and CDR2 SFDVKD. CDR3 in DNA: TGTGCCACCAGTGATCAGCGGGACAGGAACTACGATGAGCAGTTCTTC. Its translation is CATSDQRDRNYDEQFF.

The chain employs TRBV4-1 and TRBJ1-1; D is perhaps TRBD1 (6 bases). With 0 bases removed from V and 1 base from J, the gap between germline ends came to 9 bases. From germline, CDR1 is MGHRA and CDR2 YSYEKL. The CDR3 is made up of 15 amino acids. The DNA of the CDR3 is TGCGCCAGCAGCCAAGAGGGACATTCGAACACTGAAGCTTTCTTT. It codes for CASSQEGHSNTEAFF.

The rearrangement uses TRBV3-1 and TRBJ2-1, with D tentatively TRBD1 (7 bases). Looked up from germline, CDR1 is LGHDT and CDR2 is YNNKEL (reference sequence). Trimming cost V 5 bases and J 6 bases, with 17 bases left between them. The CDR3 runs 15 residues. CDR3 bases: TGTGCCAGCAGCAAGGGGGCCGGGGGTTTCAATGAGCAGTTCTTC. Residues: CASSKGAGGFNEQFF.

The V and J genes are TRBV20-1 and TRBJ1-1; TRBD1 is a possible D gene (6 bases). V lost 1 base, J lost 1 base, and 10 bases lay in between. The germline gives CDR1 DFQATT, CDR2 SNEGSKA (reference sequence). The CDR3 runs to 14 residues. CDR3 DNA sequence: TGCAGTGCTAGAGGGGGGGCCACGAACACTGAAGCTTTCTTT. Protein: CSARGGATNTEAFF.

The rearrangement joins TRBV6-5 to TRBJ2-7; D is unclear. Germline CDR1 reads MNHEY; CDR2 reads SVGAGI. V lost 2 bases and J lost 3, with 8 bases in between. The CDR3 spans 13 residues. The CDR3 DNA follows: TGTGCCAGCAGTTACGGCAGAAACTACGAGCAGTACTTC. Translation gives CASSYGRNYEQYF.

This clonotype came up a few times. The CDR3 DNA follows: TGCAGTGCCGAGGAACATGGGGAGCAGTACTTC. Protein: CSAEEHGEQYF. The V call is TRBV20-1, the J call TRBJ2-5, with D possibly being TRBD2 (5 bases). The CDR3 is 11 residues long. Trimming removed 6 bases at V and 11 bases at J, with 16 bases between. Looked up from germline, CDR1 is DFQATT and CDR2 is SNEGSKA (reference sequence).

This clonotype was seen more than once but under ten times. As DNA, the CDR3 is TGCAGTGCTAGGGACCTAGCCGGAGAGACCCAGTACTTC. This encodes CSARDLAGETQYF. This rearrangement joins TRBV20-1 to TRBJ2-5; tentative D call: TRBD2 (5 bases). V was clipped by 3 bases and J by 4 bases, with 12 bases between them. Germline V gene data show CDR1 as DFQATT and CDR2 as SNEGSKA (reference sequence). CDR3 size: 13 residues.

The chain combines TRBV28 with TRBJ2-1, with D hard to call. V lost 2 bases to trimming and J lost 0 bases, with 14 bases between them. The CDR3 loop spans 17 amino acids. Germline CDR1 reads MDHEN; CDR2 reads SYDVKM. This CDR3 is CASSLKRAGYSYNEQFF. The CDR3, as DNA: TGTGCCAGCAGTTTAAAACGGGCAGGATACTCCTACAATGAGCAGTTCTTC.

Only a few counts were recorded for this clonotype. One base away lies a much larger clone, so this may be a sequencing read error. This sequence joins TRBV6-1 and TRBJ2-7, with 7 bases identical to TRBD2. V lost 1 base, J lost 7 bases, and 10 bases stayed unmatched. This CDR3 comprises 15 residues. Germline loops: CDR1 MNHNS, CDR2 SASEGT. CDR3 sequence reads: CASSEVAGSYNEQYF. The CDR3 coding sequence is TGTGCCAGCAGTGAAGTAGCGGGCTCCTACAATGAGCAGTACTTC.

The chain combines TRBV6-1 with TRBJ1-1; D perhaps matches TRBD1 (6 bases). Germline assignment: CDR1 MNHNS and CDR2 SASEGT. V was pared by 6 bases and J by 11 bases, with 13 bases between. The CDR3 runs to 11 residues. The CDR3 nucleotides are TGTGCCAGCAGGACAGGAGTGGAGGCTTTCTTT. This translates into CASRTGVEAFF.

The V call is TRBV10-3, the J call TRBJ2-3; D unresolved. In germline, CDR1 is ENHRY, CDR2 SYGVKD. There are 16 residues in the CDR3. V lost 0 bases and J lost 0, with 10 bases in between. The CDR3 DNA reads TGTGCCATCAGTGAGTCGTGGCAGGCCAGCACAGATACGCAGTATTTT. This gives the protein CAISESWQASTDTQYF.